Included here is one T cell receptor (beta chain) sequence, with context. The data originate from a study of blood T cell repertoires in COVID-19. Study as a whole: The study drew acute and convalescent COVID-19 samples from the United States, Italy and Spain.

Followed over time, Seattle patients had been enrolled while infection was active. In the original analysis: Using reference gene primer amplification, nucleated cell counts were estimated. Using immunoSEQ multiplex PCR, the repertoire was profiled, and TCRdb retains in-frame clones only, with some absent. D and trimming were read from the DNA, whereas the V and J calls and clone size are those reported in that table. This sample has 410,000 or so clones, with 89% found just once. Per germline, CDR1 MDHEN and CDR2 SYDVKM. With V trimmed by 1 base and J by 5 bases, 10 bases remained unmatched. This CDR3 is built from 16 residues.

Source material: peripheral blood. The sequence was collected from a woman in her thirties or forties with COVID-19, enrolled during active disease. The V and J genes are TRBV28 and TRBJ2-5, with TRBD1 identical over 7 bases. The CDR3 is CASSLLGTAKGETQYF. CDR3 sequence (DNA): TGTGCCAGCAGTTTATTAGGGACAGCTAAGGGGGAGACCCAGTACTTC.